These 26 T cell receptor beta chains were all obtained from the same sample, sequenced in a study of blood T cell repertoires in COVID-19. Clones were sequenced by immunoSEQ multiplex PCR, and TCRdb holds only the in-frame ones, with some missing. The repertoire holds under 300,000 clones, with around 87% as singletons. Sequencing input: peripheral blood. Source of these receptors: a woman between 65 and 79 years old with active or convalescent COVID-19.

This sequence joins TRBV6-5 and TRBJ1-4; D is perhaps TRBD1 (5 bases). There are 14 residues in the CDR3. V lost 8 bases, J lost 6 bases, and 16 bases lay in between. The germline V gene has CDR1 MNHEY and CDR2 SVGAGI. The CDR3 sequence is CASGDPRGHEKLFF. CDR3 DNA: TGTGCCAGCGGGGATCCAAGGGGTCATGAAAAACTGTTTTTT.

J is TRBJ1-6 and V is TRBV20-1; the D is unclear. Per germline, CDR1 DFQATT and CDR2 SNEGSKA (reference sequence). The CDR3 runs 13 residues. Trimming pared 3 bases from V and 7 bases from J, leaving 10 bases between. CDR3 sequence: CSASGSDNSPLHF. CDR3 DNA: TGCAGTGCTAGTGGTAGCGACAATTCACCCCTCCACTTT.

The V and J genes are TRBV6-5 and TRBJ1-4, with D possibly matching TRBD1 (5 bases). The CDR3 length is 14 residues. Trimming left V 6 bases short and J 8 bases short, with 16 bases between. Germline CDR1 MNHEY, CDR2 SVGAGI. CDR3: CASSLRGGGEKLFF. DNA for the CDR3: TGTGCCAGCAGCCTCCGGGGGGGAGGCGAAAAACTGTTTTTT.

V is TRBV6-5 and J is TRBJ1-1; 11 nucleotides agree with TRBD1. Germline V gene data show CDR1 as MNHEY and CDR2 as SVGAGI. CDR3 length: 16 amino acids. The J segment lost 0 bases and the V segment lost 2 bases, leaving 2 bases of the junction unmatched. The CDR3 here is CASSYAGQGVNTEAFF. The DNA for the CDR3 is TGTGCCAGCAGTTACGCGGGACAGGGGGTGAACACTGAAGCTTTCTTT.

This rearrangement joins TRBV13 to TRBJ2-7; 7 nucleotides line up with TRBD1. The V gene end was trimmed by 5 bases and the J gene end by 7 bases; junction bases not matched to a gene: 8. CDR1 is PRHDT and CDR2 is FYEKMQ in the germline V gene (reference sequence). The CDR3 sequence is 13 residues long. CDR3 nucleotide sequence: TGTGCCAGCAGCAAACCGCAGGGGGTGGAGCAGTACTTC. This translates into CASSKPQGVEQYF.

In its sample, this clone was seen a few times. The J gene is TRBJ1-5, the V gene TRBV19; tentatively, D is TRBD1 (5 bases). Trimming shortened V by 4 bases and J by 5 bases, and 12 bases separated the two germline ends. CDR3 length: 14 residues. Germline values: CDR1 LNHDA, CDR2 SQIVND (reference sequence). The CDR3 DNA reads TGTGCCAGTAGTACGCGGGGCCCGGATCAGCCCCAGCATTTT. This translates into CASSTRGPDQPQHF.

The J gene is TRBJ1-2, the V gene TRBV18, with no clear D. This CDR3 is built from 15 residues. CDR1 KGHSH and CDR2 LQKENI come from the germline V gene. Trimming left V 2 bases short and J 13 bases short, with 23 bases between. In DNA, the CDR3 is TGTGCCAGCTCACCAAACGCAGATCTTTCTTTGCTTGGCACCTTC. Protein product: CASSPNADLSLLGTF. Looking up the rest from reference TRBV18 and TRBJ1-2 gives the full variable domain: NAGVMQNPRHLVRRRGQEARLRCSPMKGHSHVYWYRQLPEEGLKFMVYLQKENIIDESGMPKERFSAEFPKEGPSILRIQQVVRGDSAAYFCASSPNADLSLLGTFGSGTRLTVV.

The chain joins TRBV7-8 to TRBJ2-7, with 7 bases aligning to TRBD2. The CDR3 runs 11 residues. Germline-derived CDR1 and CDR2 are SGHVS and FQNEAQ. V dropped 5 bases and J dropped 6; count of bases not matched to a gene: 1. CDR3 in amino acids: CASSREVEQYF. The DNA of the CDR3 is TGTGCCAGCAGCCGGGAGGTCGAGCAGTACTTC.

The CDR3: CASTPGGSYNSPLHF. The CDR3 bases are TGTGCCAGCACCCCCGGGGGTTCCTATAATTCACCCCTCCACTTT. The V gene is TRBV7-9, the J gene TRBJ1-6; weak D call: TRBD1 (5 bases). The CDR3 is 15 amino acids. The germline V gene has CDR1 SEHNR and CDR2 FQNEAQ (reference sequence). Trimming took 7 bases from V and 1 from J, leaving 11 bases between them. Combining the CDR3 with reference TRBV7-9 and TRBJ1-6 gives the whole variable domain DTGVSQNPRHKITKRGQNVTFRCDPISEHNRLYWYRQTLGQGPEFLTYFQNEAQLEKSRLLSDRFSAERPKGSFSTLEIQRTEQGDSAMYLCASTPGGSYNSPLHFGNGTRLTVT.

The CDR3 nucleotides are TGTGCCAGCAGCCGACAGGGAATATGGGGCACAGATACGCAGTATTTT. Its protein product is CASSRQGIWGTDTQYF. This chain uses TRBV5-4 with TRBJ2-3; 7 bases are a match to TRBD1. With 4 bases clipped from V and 1 base from J, the junction kept 9 bases outside the gene matches. CDR3 size: 16 residues. Germline CDR1 and CDR2: SGHNT and YYREEE (reference sequence).

This chain connects TRBV6-5 to TRBJ1-2; possibly TRBD1 for D (6 bases). This CDR3 spans 13 amino acids. Trimming pared 10 bases from V and 4 bases from J, leaving 16 bases between. The germline V gene has CDR1 MNHEY and CDR2 SVGAGI. This CDR3 reads CAISAGTPYGYTF. CDR3 in DNA: TGTGCCATCTCAGCCGGGACACCCTATGGCTACACCTTC.

There are a few counts of this clone. This rearrangement joins TRBV6-5 to TRBJ1-2; D is uncertain. The germline V gene has CDR1 MNHEY and CDR2 SVGAGI. V was pared by 1 base and J by 6 bases, with 9 bases between. The CDR3 spans 13 residues. CDR3 in amino acids: CASSYFGGDGYTF. For the CDR3, the DNA is TGTGCCAGCAGTTACTTCGGCGGGGATGGCTACACCTTC.

This chain's CDR3 is CASRIGQLEKLFF. The CDR3 bases are TGTGCCAGCAGAATCGGACAGCTTGAAAAACTGTTTTTT. V and J are TRBV28 and TRBJ1-4, with D perhaps matching TRBD1 (6 bases). The CDR3 loop spans 13 amino acids. V dropped 6 bases and J dropped 7 bases, with 12 bases sitting between them. CDR1 is MDHEN, CDR2 SYDVKM, per germline.

The chain carries TRBV19 and TRBJ2-3, with D tentatively TRBD1 (5 bases). Per germline, CDR1 LNHDA and CDR2 SQIVND (reference sequence). The CDR3 is made up of 12 amino acids. The V end was cut by 11 bases, the J end by 3 bases, with 12 bases between. The CDR3 loop reads CASKRGTDTQYF. Here the CDR3 DNA reads TGTGCCTCAAAAAGGGGTACAGATACGCAGTATTTT.

The J gene is TRBJ2-1, the V gene TRBV24-1, with D perhaps TRBD2 (7 bases). V was shortened by 8 bases and J by 2 bases, with 12 bases between the two germline ends. The CDR3 spans 14 residues. The germline gives CDR1 KGHDR, CDR2 SFDVKD. CDR3 in amino acids: CATKGGGPYNEQFF. Here the CDR3 DNA reads TGTGCCACCAAGGGGGGGGGACCCTACAATGAGCAGTTCTTC.

The chain carries TRBV6-5 and TRBJ1-1; perhaps TRBD1 as D (6 bases). V lost 2 bases to trimming and J lost 1 base, with 14 bases between them. Germline CDR1 is MNHEY and CDR2 is SVGAGI. The CDR3 extends over 16 amino acids. For the CDR3, the DNA is TGTGCCAGCAGTTACAATCCGAAGGGGGAGAACACTGAAGCTTTCTTT. This codes for CASSYNPKGENTEAFF.

The chain combines TRBV27 with TRBJ1-5; D unresolved. CDR3 size: 13 residues. Germline CDR1 is MNHEY and CDR2 is SMNVEV (reference sequence). Trimming removed 6 bases from V and 12 bases from J, with 18 bases in between. The CDR3 DNA is TGTGCCAGCAGCGCTAGGCGGGATTCACTCCAGCATTTT. It encodes CASSARRDSLQHF.

CDR3 nucleotides: TGTGCCAGCAGACCCGGGGGGGCCGGGGAGCTGTTTTTT. This codes for CASRPGGAGELFF. The chain carries TRBV6-6 and TRBJ2-2; TRBD2 aligns across 8 bases. The CDR3 totals 13 residues. V gave up 6 bases and J gave up 6 bases; unmatched junction bases: 3. The V gene's germline CDR1 is MNHNY and CDR2 SVGAGI (reference sequence).

The chain has TRBV4-2 and TRBJ1-1; perhaps TRBD1 as D (5 bases). Germline CDR1 reads LGHNA; CDR2 reads YNFKEQ. V lost 2 bases and J 1 base, leaving 8 bases between the germline ends. CDR3 length: 14 residues. The CDR3: CASSQNGGNTEAFF. Written as DNA, the CDR3 is TGTGCCAGCAGCCAAAACGGGGGGAACACTGAAGCTTTCTTT.

The V gene is TRBV19, the J gene TRBJ1-2, with D perhaps matching TRBD1 (5 bases). From germline, CDR1 is LNHDA and CDR2 SQIVND (reference sequence). V was pared by 4 bases and J by 8 bases, with 17 bases between. The CDR3 length is 14 residues. The CDR3 nucleotides are TGTGCCAGTAGTAGCATTGGGAAACCAGGGGGCTACACCTTC. Encoded protein: CASSSIGKPGGYTF.

V gene TRBV27 combines with J gene TRBJ1-1; no clear D gene. The CDR3 is 15 amino acids. Trimming pared 5 bases from V and 5 bases from J, leaving 18 bases between. Germline assignment: CDR1 MNHEY and CDR2 SMNVEV (reference sequence). The chain's CDR3 is CASSPLRAVGTEAFF. The CDR3 DNA reads as TGTGCCAGCAGTCCTCTGAGGGCGGTTGGGACTGAAGCTTTCTTT.

The genes are TRBV27 and TRBJ1-6, with D maybe TRBD1 (6 bases). The CDR3 sequence is 13 residues long. V was shortened by 2 bases and J by 10 bases, with 9 bases between the two germline ends. Germline loops: CDR1 MNHEY, CDR2 SMNVEV (reference sequence). The CDR3 DNA is TGTGCCAGCAGTTTAACTCAGGGGTCACCCCTCCACTTT. Amino acid sequence: CASSLTQGSPLHF.

The V gene is TRBV7-2, the J gene TRBJ1-2; TRBD1 matches 8 bases. V gave up 5 bases and J gave up 7 bases; unmatched junction bases: 12. The CDR3 covers 15 residues. Germline assignment: CDR1 SGHTA and CDR2 FQGNSA. In nucleotides, the CDR3 is TGTGCCAGCAGCGACCTGTACTCAGGGGGCGGTGGCTACACCTTC. Translating it yields CASSDLYSGGGGYTF.

This chain uses TRBV27 with TRBJ2-7; 7 bases agree with TRBD1. CDR1 is MNHEY and CDR2 is SMNVEV in the germline V gene (reference sequence). Trimming at V came to 3 bases and at J to 2 bases, leaving 10 bases not matched to a gene. The CDR3 is 16 amino acids. CDR3: CASSFTPLGQPYEQYF. The CDR3 region has the DNA TGTGCCAGCAGTTTTACCCCTCTGGGACAGCCCTACGAGCAGTACTTC.

This chain connects TRBV4-1 to TRBJ2-2, with D tentatively TRBD1 (6 bases). This CDR3 contains 16 residues. The V and J ends lost 1 base and 1 base respectively, with 10 bases between them. The germline gives CDR1 MGHRA, CDR2 YSYEKL. The CDR3 here is CASSQGGRGNTGELFF. The CDR3 region has the DNA TGCGCCAGCAGCCAAGGTGGCAGGGGGAACACCGGGGAGCTGTTTTTT.

This clone was picked up one time. The J gene is TRBJ1-1, the V gene TRBV5-1; TRBD1 might be the D (6 bases). V gave up 4 bases and J gave up 1 base, with 11 bases separating them. The CDR3 has 14 amino acids. Per the germline V gene, CDR1 is SGHRS and CDR2 is YFSETQ. The CDR3 is CASSLQQGNTEAFF. The CDR3 DNA reads as TGCGCCAGCAGCCTCCAACAGGGGAACACTGAAGCTTTCTTT. Supplemented by reference TRBV5-1 and TRBJ1-1, the full variable domain reads KAGVTQTPRYLIKTRGQQVTLSCSPISGHRSVSWYQQTPGQGLQFLFEYFSETQRNKGNFPGRFSGRQFSNSRSEMNVSTLELGDSALYLCASSLQQGNTEAFFGQGTRLTVV.